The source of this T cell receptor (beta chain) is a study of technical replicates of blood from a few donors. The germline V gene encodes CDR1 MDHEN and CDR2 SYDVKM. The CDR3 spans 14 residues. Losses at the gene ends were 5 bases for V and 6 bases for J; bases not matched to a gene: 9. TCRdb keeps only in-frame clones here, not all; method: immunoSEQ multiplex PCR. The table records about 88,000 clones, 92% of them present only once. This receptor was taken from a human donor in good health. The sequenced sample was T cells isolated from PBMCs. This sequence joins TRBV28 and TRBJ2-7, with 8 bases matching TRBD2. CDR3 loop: CASSPGTSVGEQYF. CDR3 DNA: TGTGCCAGCAGTCCCGGGACTAGTGTGGGCGAGCAGTACTTC.